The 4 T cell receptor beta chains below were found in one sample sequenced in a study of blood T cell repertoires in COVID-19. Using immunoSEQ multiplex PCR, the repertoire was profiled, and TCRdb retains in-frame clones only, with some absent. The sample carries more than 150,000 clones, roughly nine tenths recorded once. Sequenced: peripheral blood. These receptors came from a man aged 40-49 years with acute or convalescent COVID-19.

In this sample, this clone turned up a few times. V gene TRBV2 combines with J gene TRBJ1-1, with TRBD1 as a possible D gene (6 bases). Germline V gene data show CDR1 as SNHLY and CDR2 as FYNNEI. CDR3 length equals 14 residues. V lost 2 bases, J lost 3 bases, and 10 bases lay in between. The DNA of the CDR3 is TGTGCCAGCAGTGAATTGGACAGTTACACTGAAGCTTTCTTT. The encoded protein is CASSELDSYTEAFF.

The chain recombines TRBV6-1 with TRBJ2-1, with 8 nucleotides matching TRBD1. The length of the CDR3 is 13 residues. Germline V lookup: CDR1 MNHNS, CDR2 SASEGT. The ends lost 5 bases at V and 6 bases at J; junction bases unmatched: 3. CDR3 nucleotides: TGTGCCAGCAGTCCTGACAGGGGCAATGAGCAGTTCTTC. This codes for CASSPDRGNEQFF.

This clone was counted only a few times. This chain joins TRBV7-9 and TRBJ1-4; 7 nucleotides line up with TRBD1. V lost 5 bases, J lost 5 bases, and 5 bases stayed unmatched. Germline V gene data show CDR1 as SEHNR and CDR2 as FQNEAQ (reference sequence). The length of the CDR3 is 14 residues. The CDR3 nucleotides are TGTGCCAGCAGCCCCGGACAGGACAATGAAAAACTGTTTTTT. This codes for CASSPGQDNEKLFF.

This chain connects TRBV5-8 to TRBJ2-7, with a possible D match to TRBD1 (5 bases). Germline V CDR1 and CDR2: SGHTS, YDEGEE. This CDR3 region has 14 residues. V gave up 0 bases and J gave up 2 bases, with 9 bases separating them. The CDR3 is CASSLDRQTYEQYF. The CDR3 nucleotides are TGTGCCAGCAGCTTGGACAGGCAGACCTACGAGCAGTACTTC.